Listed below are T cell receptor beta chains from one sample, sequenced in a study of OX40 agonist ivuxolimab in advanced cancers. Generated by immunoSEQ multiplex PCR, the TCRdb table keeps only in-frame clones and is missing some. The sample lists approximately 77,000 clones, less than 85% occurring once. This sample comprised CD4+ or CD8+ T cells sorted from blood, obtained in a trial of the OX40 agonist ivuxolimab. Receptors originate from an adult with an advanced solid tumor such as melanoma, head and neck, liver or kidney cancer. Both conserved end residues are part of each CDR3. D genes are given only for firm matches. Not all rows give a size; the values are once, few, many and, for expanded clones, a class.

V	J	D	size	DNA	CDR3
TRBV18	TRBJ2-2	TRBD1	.	TGTGCCAGCTCACCTGTGGGACAGGGAACCGGGGAGCTGTTTTTT	CASSPVGQGTGELFF
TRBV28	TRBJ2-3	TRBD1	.	TGTGCCAGCACGGGACAGGGCGGCACAGATACGCAGTATTTT	CASTGQGGTDTQYF
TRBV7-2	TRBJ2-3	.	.	TGTGCCAGCAGCTTGACCCGGACAGTGGATACGCAGTATTTT	CASSLTRTVDTQYF
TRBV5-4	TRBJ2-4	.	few	TGTGCCAGCAGCCCCAGTGGTGGGTCGGGCAAAAACATTCAGTACTTC	CASSPSGGSGKNIQYF
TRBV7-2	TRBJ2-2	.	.	TGTGCCAGCAGTTCAGCCGGGGGTCCGGCGAACACCGGGGAGCTGTTTTTT	CASSSAGGPANTGELFF
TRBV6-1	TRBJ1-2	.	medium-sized	TGTGCCAGCAGTGAAGGGCAGGGGACCATTAGGGGCTACACCTTC	CASSEGQGTIRGYTF
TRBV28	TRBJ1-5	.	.	TGTGCCAGCAGTGTCACAGGGTGGGATCAGCCCCAGCATTTT	CASSVTGWDQPQHF
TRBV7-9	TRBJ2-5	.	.	TGTGCCAGCAGCTTAGGAGGCAGCTCCCTGTACCAAGAGACCCAGTACTTC	CASSLGGSSLYQETQYF
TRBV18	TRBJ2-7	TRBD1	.	TGTGCCAGCTCACCCAGACAGGGGTTTTCCTACGAGCAGTACTTC	CASSPRQGFSYEQYF
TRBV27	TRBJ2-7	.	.	TGTGCCAGCAGTTTATTAAAGTCAGGGGCCCCCTACGAGCAGTACTTC	CASSLLKSGAPYEQYF
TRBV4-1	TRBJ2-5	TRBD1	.	TGCGCCAGCAGCCTAGTGACAGGGTCGATGGAAGAGACCCAGTACTTC	CASSLVTGSMEETQYF
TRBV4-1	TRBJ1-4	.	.	TGCGCCAGCAGCCAAGCTATCAGACCAAATGAAAAACTGTTTTTT	CASSQAIRPNEKLFF
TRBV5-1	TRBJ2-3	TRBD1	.	TGCGCCAGCAGCTTGGGGTCGACAGGGGGAGCAGATACGCAGTATTTT	CASSLGSTGGADTQYF
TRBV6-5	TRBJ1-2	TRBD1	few	TGTGCCAGCAGTTACTCGCAGGGGGGGTCTGGCTATGGCTACACCTTC	CASSYSQGGSGYGYTF
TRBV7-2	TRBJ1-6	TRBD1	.	TGTGCCAGCAGCGAGACAGGGTCCAATTCACCCCTCCACTTT	CASSETGSNSPLHF
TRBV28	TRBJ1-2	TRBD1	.	TGTGCCAGCAGTTTAGCTCCCCCGGAGGGGGACAGGGGCTACACCTTC	CASSLAPPEGDRGYTF
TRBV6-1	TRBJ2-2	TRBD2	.	TGTGCCAGCAGGGCTGGGAGGGCGGCGACCGGGGAGCTGTTTTTT	CASRAGRAATGELFF
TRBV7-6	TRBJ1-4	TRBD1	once	TGTGCCAGCAGCCTAGGACAGGGTGGAGAAAAACTGTTTTTT	CASSLGQGGEKLFF
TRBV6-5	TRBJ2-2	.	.	TGTGCCAGCAGTTACTCCGGGACCGGGGAGCTGTTTTTT	CASSYSGTGELFF
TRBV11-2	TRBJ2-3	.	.	TGTGCCAGCAGCCTTCCAGGGCTTGCAGATACGCAGTATTTT	CASSLPGLADTQYF
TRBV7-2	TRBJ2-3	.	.	TGTGCCAGCAACCTGGGGGGCGGCACAGATACGCAGTATTTT	CASNLGGGTDTQYF
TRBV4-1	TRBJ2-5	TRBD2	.	TGCGCCAGCAGCCAAGGGGGAGGGTTGGGGGAGACCCAGTACTTC	CASSQGGGLGETQYF